The rows below give T cell receptor beta chains drawn from one sample of a study of blood T cell repertoires in COVID-19. The data were produced by immunoSEQ multiplex PCR, yet TCRdb's version contains in-frame clones alone and is incomplete. Of 300,000 to 400,000 clones listed, around 90% were seen once; the top ten hold 0.9% to 1.5%. Material for sequencing was PBMCs or T cells enriched from blood (not recorded which). These receptors were taken from a woman under 30 who had recovered from COVID-19. Each CDR3 is given with its conserved first and last residue. The D gene is left open where the match is weak. The size of a clone is reported for some rows only, either as once, few or many, or as a class for expanded clones.

size: once
J: TRBJ1-5
V: TRBV27
D: TRBD1
DNA: TGTGCCAGCAGTTTCCTTTCCAGGGGGGGCAATCAGCCCCAGCATTTT
CDR3: CASSFLSRGGNQPQHF

size: NA
J: TRBJ2-7
V: TRBV24-1
D: TRBD1
DNA: TGTGCCACCAGTGATGAGGGGACAGGGCTTTACGAGCAGTACTTC
CDR3: CATSDEGTGLYEQYF

size: NA
J: TRBJ2-4
V: TRBV2
D: NA
DNA: TGTGCCAGCAGTGCTCCGGGACACGTGTACTTC
CDR3: CASSAPGHVYF

size: NA
J: TRBJ1-4
V: TRBV19
D: NA
DNA: TGTGCCAGTAGTATAACGGGCAGGGGTGGCGAAAAACTGTTTTTT
CDR3: CASSITGRGGEKLFF

size: NA
J: TRBJ2-2
V: TRBV11-3
D: TRBD2
DNA: TGTGCCAGCAGCTCAGACAGGGGACTAGCGGGGGCTACGAACACCGGGGAGCTGTTTTTT
CDR3: CASSSDRGLAGATNTGELFF

size: NA
J: TRBJ1-5
V: TRBV27
D: TRBD1
DNA: TGTGCCAGCTCACCACGACAGGGCAGTGGCAATCAGCCCCAGCATTTT
CDR3: CASSPRQGSGNQPQHF

size: NA
J: TRBJ1-1
V: TRBV5-5
D: NA
DNA: TGTGCCAGCGCCCACGGAGGGGATGTTGGAGCTTTCTTT
CDR3: CASAHGGDVGAFF

size: NA
J: TRBJ2-5
V: TRBV7-2
D: NA
DNA: TGTGCCAGCAACCCGTGGAGTGGTGAGACCCAGTACTTC
CDR3: CASNPWSGETQYF

size: NA
J: TRBJ1-5
V: TRBV4-1
D: NA
DNA: TGCGCCAGCAGTTTCCAAGAATCGGCTCAGGGTGCGTGGCCCCAGCATTTT
CDR3: CASSFQESAQGAWPQHF

size: once
J: TRBJ2-7
V: TRBV13
D: TRBD2
DNA: TGTGCCAGCAGCCCCGGGGGGGGAAGTTTCTACGAGCAGTACTTC
CDR3: CASSPGGGSFYEQYF

size: NA
J: TRBJ1-5
V: TRBV6-2/TRBV6-3
D: NA
DNA: TGTGCCAGCAGTTATACGGCCAGGGGCAATCAGCCCCAGCATTTT
CDR3: CASSYTARGNQPQHF

size: NA
J: TRBJ1-4
V: TRBV7-9
D: NA
DNA: TGTGCCAGCAGCTTTGAGTCGACAGGCAGAGAAAAACTGTTTTTT
CDR3: CASSFESTGREKLFF

size: NA
J: TRBJ2-2
V: TRBV7-5
D: NA
DNA: TGTGCCAGAAGCTCCATTAAGACCAGGGGCCCGAACACCGGGGAGCTGTTTTTT
CDR3: CARSSIKTRGPNTGELFF

size: NA
J: TRBJ1-3
V: TRBV4-3
D: TRBD1
DNA: TGCGCCAGCAGCCAAGATCCCAGGGGGCCTATTGACACCATATATTTT
CDR3: CASSQDPRGPIDTIYF

size: NA
J: TRBJ2-1
V: TRBV6-2/TRBV6-3
D: NA
DNA: TGTGCCAGCAGTACGCAGGACTACAATGAGCAGTTCTTC
CDR3: CASSTQDYNEQFF

size: NA
J: TRBJ1-1
V: TRBV30
D: NA
DNA: TGTGCCTGGAGTGCAGGGAAGTACACTGAAGCTTTCTTT
CDR3: CAWSAGKYTEAFF

size: NA
J: TRBJ2-1
V: TRBV3-1/TRBV3-2
D: TRBD2
DNA: TGTGCCAGCAGCCAAGGAGCGGGGGGGCCCTACAATGAGCAGTTCTTC
CDR3: CASSQGAGGPYNEQFF

size: few
J: TRBJ2-1
V: TRBV30
D: TRBD2
DNA: TGTGCCTGGAGTAGCGGGGGGGACTACAATGAGCAGTTCTTC
CDR3: CAWSSGGDYNEQFF

size: NA
J: TRBJ2-7
V: TRBV6-5
D: TRBD1
DNA: TGTGCCAGCCGGAAGGGGACAGGGGGCATCAAGCAGTACTTC
CDR3: CASRKGTGGIKQYF

size: once
J: TRBJ2-7
V: TRBV19
D: NA
DNA: TGTGCCAGTAGTATATATCCCGGGGGAAGCTCCTACGAGCAGTACTTC
CDR3: CASSIYPGGSSYEQYF

size: NA
J: TRBJ1-5
V: TRBV6-2/TRBV6-3
D: TRBD1
DNA: TGTGCCAGCAGTGGAGGGGACAGCCGATTCCGTACGCCCCAGCATTTT
CDR3: CASSGGDSRFRTPQHF

size: once
J: TRBJ1-3
V: TRBV9
D: NA
DNA: TGTGCCAGCAGCGTAAGGGGGTCCTCGGACACCATATATTTT
CDR3: CASSVRGSSDTIYF

size: NA
J: TRBJ2-1
V: TRBV7-6
D: TRBD2
DNA: TGTGCCAGCAGCTTAGTAGTGAGCGGGACGGGGGATGAGCAGTTCTTC
CDR3: CASSLVVSGTGDEQFF

size: NA
J: TRBJ2-3
V: TRBV5-4
D: NA
DNA: TGTGCCAGCAGCCACCTAGTCACAGATACGCAGTATTTT
CDR3: CASSHLVTDTQYF

size: NA
J: TRBJ1-1
V: TRBV6-6
D: NA
DNA: TGTGCCAGCAGACCTCCTTACGGGGGGGACACTGAAGCTTTCTTT
CDR3: CASRPPYGGDTEAFF

size: few
J: TRBJ2-2
V: TRBV5-6
D: TRBD2
DNA: TGTGCCAGCAGCTTGGCGGGCCTGGCACTAGCGGCCCCCGGGGAGCTGTTTTTT
CDR3: CASSLAGLALAAPGELFF

size: NA
J: TRBJ1-1
V: TRBV28
D: NA
DNA: TGTGCCAGCAGAACTGGACTGATGAACACTGAAGCTTTCTTT
CDR3: CASRTGLMNTEAFF

size: NA
J: TRBJ1-5
V: TRBV30
D: NA
DNA: TGTGCCTGGAGTCCGGTATCCAATCAGCCCCAGCATTTT
CDR3: CAWSPVSNQPQHF

size: NA
J: TRBJ2-7
V: TRBV6-5
D: TRBD2
DNA: TGTGCCAGCAGTTACTCTGCCCTCGGGGGGAGGAGCGAGCAGTACTTC
CDR3: CASSYSALGGRSEQYF